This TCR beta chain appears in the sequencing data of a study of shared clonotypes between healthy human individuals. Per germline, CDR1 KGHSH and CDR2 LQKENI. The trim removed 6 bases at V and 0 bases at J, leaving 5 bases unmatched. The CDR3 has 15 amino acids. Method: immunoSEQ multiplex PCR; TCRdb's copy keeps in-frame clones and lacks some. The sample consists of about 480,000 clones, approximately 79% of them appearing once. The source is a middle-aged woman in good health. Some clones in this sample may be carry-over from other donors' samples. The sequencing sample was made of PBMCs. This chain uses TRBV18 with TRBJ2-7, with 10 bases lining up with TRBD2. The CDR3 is CASSPSGGRSYEQYF. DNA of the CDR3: TGTGCCAGCTCTCCTAGCGGGGGTCGCTCCTACGAGCAGTACTTC. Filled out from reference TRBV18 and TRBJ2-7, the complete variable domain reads NAGVMQNPRHLVRRRGQEARLRCSPMKGHSHVYWYRQLPEEGLKFMVYLQKENIIDESGMPKERFSAEFPKEGPSILRIQQVVRGDSAAYFCASSPSGGRSYEQYFGPGTRLTVT.